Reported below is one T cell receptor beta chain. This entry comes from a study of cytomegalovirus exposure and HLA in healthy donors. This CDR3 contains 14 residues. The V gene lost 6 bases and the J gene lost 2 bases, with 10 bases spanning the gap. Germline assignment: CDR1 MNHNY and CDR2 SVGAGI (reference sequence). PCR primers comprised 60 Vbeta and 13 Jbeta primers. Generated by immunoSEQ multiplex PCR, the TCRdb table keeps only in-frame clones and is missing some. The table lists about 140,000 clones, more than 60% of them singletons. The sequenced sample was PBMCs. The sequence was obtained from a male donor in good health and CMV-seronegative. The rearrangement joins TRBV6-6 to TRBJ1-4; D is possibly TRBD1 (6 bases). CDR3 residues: CASRSGATNEKLFF. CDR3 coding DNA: TGTGCCAGCAGGTCAGGGGCGACTAATGAAAAACTGTTTTTT.